This T cell receptor beta chain was observed in a study of blood T cell repertoires in COVID-19. About the study: Samples representing acute and convalescent COVID-19 were sourced from the United States, Italy and Spain. T cells, B-cell-depleted T cells, or PBMCs supplied cDNA or gDNA.

Seattle's cohort entered during active infection and was followed longitudinally. Libraries were prepared by immunoSEQ multiplex PCR; TCRdb keeps only in-frame clonotypes and omits some of them. The sample yields 75,000 to 95,000 clones, roughly 87% seen once. The sequence was collected from a woman aged 60-70 years with COVID-19, enrolled during active disease. Sequencing was carried out using peripheral blood.

This CDR3 is CASRVTGGSNYGYTF. CDR3 sequence (DNA): TGCGCCAGCAGAGTTACAGGGGGCAGTAACTATGGCTACACCTTC. The chain combines TRBV5-1 with TRBJ1-2, with 9 bases identical to TRBD1. V lost 5 bases and J lost 1; bases outside the gene matches: 6. Germline values: CDR1 SGHRS, CDR2 YFSETQ. The CDR3 totals 15 residues.